The clone carrying this TCR beta chain occurred once. The target antigen is unknown. A read error may account for a junction end that differs from germline. Using its own MiXCR run on the PCR reads, TCRdb lists one record per CDR3 protein. The sample shows a few hundred thousand distinct CDR3 sequences, about a fifth of them seen only once. The sample is drawn from a study of molecular identifiers for immune sequencing clone quantification. Overall study: RNA, taken in replicates from roughly 21,000 or 96,000 naive CD8 cells, was split five ways, with four sequenced. Findings and caveats of the study: Identical barcode-sharing TCR molecules could lead to underestimated sizes for highly expanded clones. Clones of above 20 RNA copies carried over 97% of effector molecules; in naive cells they carried under 1%.

The CDR3 length is 14 residues. Naive CD8 T cell sorting was performed on the CD8+CD4-CCR7+CD45RA+ phenotype. The chain couples TRBV12-3 or TRBV12-4 to TRBJ2-4; 7 bases align to TRBD1. The sequencing sample was made of naive CD8+ T cells from blood, with Jurkat cell RNA spiked in. As for subset: FACS-sorted CD8+CD4-CCR7+CD45RA+ naive T cells. The sequence was collected from a human donor in good health. Some libraries in this study had Jurkat cell RNA spiked in. This CDR3 reads CVSSFGQGVNIQYF. CDR3 nucleotide sequence: TGTGTCAGCAGTTTTGGTCAGGGGGTAAACATTCAGTACTTC.